This TCR beta chain emerged from a study of cytomegalovirus exposure and HLA in healthy donors. The donors were part of the validation cohort, which consisted of over a hundred subjects and was separate from the first cohort of several hundred subjects. Study observations and caveats: The authors enumerated some 160 TCR beta chains as linked to cytomegalovirus. According to reports, the classifier identified cytomegalovirus status with high specificity and sensitivity.

TCRdb's table, derived via immunoSEQ multiplex PCR, lists solely in-frame clones and lacks some. The data hold over 200,000 clones, with almost 90% observed a single time. V was shortened by 6 bases and J by 1 base, with 7 bases between the two germline ends. The CDR3 is 13 amino acids. The germline V gene encodes CDR1 LGHNT and CDR2 FRNRAP. A word on this clone: Its antigen remains unknown.

This TCR came from a woman between 18 and 29 years old in good health and CMV-seronegative. The V and J genes are TRBV12-5 and TRBJ1-5; TRBD1 is a possible D gene (6 bases). Sequencing was performed on PBMCs. CDR3 region: CASGTGSNQPQHF. In nucleotides, the CDR3 is TGTGCTAGTGGGACAGGCAGCAATCAGCCCCAGCATTTT.